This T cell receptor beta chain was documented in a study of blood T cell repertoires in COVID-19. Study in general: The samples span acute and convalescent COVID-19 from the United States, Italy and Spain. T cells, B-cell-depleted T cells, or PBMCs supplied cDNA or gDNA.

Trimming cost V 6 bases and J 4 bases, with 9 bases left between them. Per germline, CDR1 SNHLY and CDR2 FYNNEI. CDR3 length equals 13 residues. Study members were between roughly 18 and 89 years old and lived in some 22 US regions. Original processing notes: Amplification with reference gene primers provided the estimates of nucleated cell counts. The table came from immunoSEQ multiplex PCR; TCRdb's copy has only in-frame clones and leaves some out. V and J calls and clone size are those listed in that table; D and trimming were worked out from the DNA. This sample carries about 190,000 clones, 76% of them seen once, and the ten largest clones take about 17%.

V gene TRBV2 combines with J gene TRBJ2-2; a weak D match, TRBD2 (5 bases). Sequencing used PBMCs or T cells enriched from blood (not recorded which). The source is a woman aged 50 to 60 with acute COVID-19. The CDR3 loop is CASRDLGTGELFF. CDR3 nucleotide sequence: TGTGCCAGCAGGGACTTGGGCACCGGGGAGCTGTTTTTT.